This T cell receptor (beta chain) was sequenced in a study of cytotoxic CD8 clonotypes in ibrutinib-treated CLL. Repertoires were generated with immunoSEQ multiplex PCR, while TCRdb's copy carries only in-frame clones and drops some. The repertoire consists of 60,000 to 95,000 clones, with approximately 87% occurring once and the leading ten covering around 36%. V was pared by 1 base and J by 1 base, with 7 bases between. In germline, CDR1 is KGHSH, CDR2 LQKENI. The CDR3 has 15 residues. Around 1.8 micrograms of genomic DNA (from cryopreserved PBMCs) were used for TCR beta libraries. The sample was PBMCs, taken after 24 months of ibrutinib treatment. This sequence joins TRBV18 and TRBJ2-2, with D perhaps TRBD1 (5 bases). The clonotype comes from a human donor with chronic lymphocytic leukemia. CDR3 sequence: CASSPQGRNTGELFF. The DNA for the CDR3 is TGTGCCAGCTCACCACAGGGGCGGAACACCGGGGAGCTGTTTTTT.